This entry is about one T cell receptor (beta chain). What it binds is not known. The assay was immunoSEQ multiplex PCR, and TCRdb's table has in-frame clones only and misses some. The sample holds some 6,900 clones, approximately 73% seen once. This entry is derived from a study of immune evolution from preneoplasia to lung adenocarcinoma. Regarding the study as a whole: Compared with EGFR-mutant or double wild-type lesions, KRAS-mutant nodules were more clonal. Later-stage lesions seemingly showed higher T cell density and diversity than normal lung.

The CDR3 is 11 amino acids. The germline V gene encodes CDR1 MRHNA and CDR2 SNTAGT. V lost 5 bases and J lost 3, with 2 bases in between. The rearrangement uses TRBV6-4 and TRBJ1-5; D remains ambiguous. The sequence was collected from a donor at least 70 years old with lung adenocarcinoma. Sequenced material: FFPE lung adenocarcinoma in situ tissue. CDR3 sequence reads: CASSYNQPQHF. The CDR3 DNA reads as TGTGCCAGCAGTTACAATCAGCCCCAGCATTTT.